This is a list of T cell receptor beta chains from one sample in a study of blood T cell repertoires in COVID-19. Some clones are missing from TCRdb's copy, which holds only in-frame ones; the method was immunoSEQ multiplex PCR. The table lists about 72,000 clones, 91% of them singletons. Specimen: peripheral blood. The origin of the receptors is a woman aged 55 to 70 with active COVID-19. The CDR3 runs from the conserved cysteine through the conserved F or W. Fields, in order: D gene, V gene, clone size, CDR3 length, J gene, CDR3 DNA, CDR3 protein. D genes are given only for firm matches. Rows give clone size only sometimes, using once, few, many, or a class for an expanded clone.

d_gene: TRBD1; v_gene: TRBV5-1; abundance: -; len: 14; j_gene: TRBJ2-1; CDR3nt: TGCGCCAGCAGCTTCGGGACAGGGTTTGATGAGCAGTTCTTC; CDR3aa: CASSFGTGFDEQFF
d_gene: -; v_gene: TRBV27; abundance: -; len: 11; j_gene: TRBJ2-3; CDR3nt: TGTGCCAGCATTCGAGAAGATACGCAGTATTTT; CDR3aa: CASIREDTQYF
d_gene: TRBD2; v_gene: TRBV19; abundance: -; len: 17; j_gene: TRBJ2-3; CDR3nt: TGTGCCAGTAAAAGGGCAGGTACTAGCGGTAACACAGATACGCAGTATTTT; CDR3aa: CASKRAGTSGNTDTQYF
d_gene: -; v_gene: TRBV5-5; abundance: -; len: 12; j_gene: TRBJ1-2; CDR3nt: TGTGCCAGCATCAACTTCAGGGGTGGCTACACCTTC; CDR3aa: CASINFRGGYTF
d_gene: TRBD2; v_gene: TRBV6-5; abundance: -; len: 15; j_gene: TRBJ2-1; CDR3nt: TGTGCCAGCAGTTATGGCGGCGGGAGGGCCAAGGCGCAGTTCTTC; CDR3aa: CASSYGGGRAKAQFF
d_gene: TRBD2; v_gene: TRBV30; abundance: -; len: 13; j_gene: TRBJ2-7; CDR3nt: TGTGCCTGGACCGGGGGGGGAAACTACGAGCAGTACTTC; CDR3aa: CAWTGGGNYEQYF
d_gene: TRBD1; v_gene: TRBV6-5; abundance: -; len: 14; j_gene: TRBJ2-7; CDR3nt: TGTGCCAGCAGACCCCTGACAGGGGGCTACGAGCAGTACTTC; CDR3aa: CASRPLTGGYEQYF
d_gene: -; v_gene: TRBV28; abundance: -; len: 16; j_gene: TRBJ1-5; CDR3nt: TGTGCCAGCAGTTTACAGGGATCCGGGAGCAATCAGCCCCAGCATTTT; CDR3aa: CASSLQGSGSNQPQHF
d_gene: TRBD2; v_gene: TRBV13; abundance: -; len: 14; j_gene: TRBJ2-7; CDR3nt: TGTGCCAGCTCGGCGGGAGTGCCCTCCTACGAGCAGTACTTC; CDR3aa: CASSAGVPSYEQYF
d_gene: TRBD1; v_gene: TRBV6-5; abundance: -; len: 14; j_gene: TRBJ1-1; CDR3nt: TGTGCCAGCAGAAACAGGGGAGTGAACACTGAAGCTTTCTTT; CDR3aa: CASRNRGVNTEAFF
d_gene: -; v_gene: TRBV6-5; abundance: once; len: 14; j_gene: TRBJ2-1; CDR3nt: TGTGCCAGCAGTTACTCCGCGCGAAACAATGAGCAGTTCTTC; CDR3aa: CASSYSARNNEQFF
d_gene: -; v_gene: TRBV2; abundance: -; len: 17; j_gene: TRBJ1-1; CDR3nt: TGTGCCAGCAGTGAAGCGCGGGGGGTAGGGATTCGGACTGAAGCTTTCTTT; CDR3aa: CASSEARGVGIRTEAFF
d_gene: TRBD2; v_gene: TRBV3-1/TRBV3-2; abundance: -; len: 14; j_gene: TRBJ2-1; CDR3nt: TGTGCCAGCAGCTTAGCGGGAGGCCCCAATGAGCAGTTCTTC; CDR3aa: CASSLAGGPNEQFF
d_gene: -; v_gene: TRBV23-1; abundance: -; len: 14; j_gene: TRBJ2-3; CDR3nt: TGCGCCAGCAGTTTTTGGGCCTGGCCAGATACGCAGTATTTT; CDR3aa: CASSFWAWPDTQYF
d_gene: TRBD1; v_gene: TRBV5-6; abundance: -; len: 14; j_gene: TRBJ2-1; CDR3nt: TGTGCCAGCAACCAGGGGGCGGGTTACAATGAGCAGTTCTTC; CDR3aa: CASNQGAGYNEQFF
d_gene: -; v_gene: TRBV3-1/TRBV3-2; abundance: -; len: 15; j_gene: TRBJ2-6; CDR3nt: TGTGCCAGCAGCCTCAGGAACTCTGGGGCCAACGTCCTGACTTTC; CDR3aa: CASSLRNSGANVLTF
d_gene: TRBD2; v_gene: TRBV7-9; abundance: -; len: 17; j_gene: TRBJ2-1; CDR3nt: TGTGCCAGCACCCCGGGGGAGGGGTTCAGCTCCTACAATGAGCAGTTCTTC; CDR3aa: CASTPGEGFSSYNEQFF
d_gene: -; v_gene: TRBV11-2; abundance: once; len: 15; j_gene: TRBJ2-1; CDR3nt: TGTGCCAGCAGCCTGGGTACAGCATCCTACAATGAGCAGTTCTTC; CDR3aa: CASSLGTASYNEQFF
d_gene: TRBD1; v_gene: TRBV5-1; abundance: -; len: 18; j_gene: TRBJ2-1; CDR3nt: TGCGCCAGCAGCTTGAGAGGGAGTGGGACAGGGGGCCTAGGTGAGCAGTTCTTC; CDR3aa: CASSLRGSGTGGLGEQFF
d_gene: TRBD2; v_gene: TRBV5-6; abundance: -; len: 17; j_gene: TRBJ2-1; CDR3nt: TGTGCCAGCAGCCTTAGGACTAGCGGGAGGGAATACAATGAGCAGTTCTTC; CDR3aa: CASSLRTSGREYNEQFF
d_gene: TRBD2; v_gene: TRBV11-2; abundance: -; len: 17; j_gene: TRBJ2-3; CDR3nt: TGTGCCAGCAGCTCACACCGGACTAGCGGTTACACAGATACGCAGTATTTT; CDR3aa: CASSSHRTSGYTDTQYF
d_gene: TRBD1; v_gene: TRBV18; abundance: -; len: 16; j_gene: TRBJ2-2; CDR3nt: TGTGCCAGCTCACCACTTCCAGGGGGCAACACCGGGGAGCTGTTTTTT; CDR3aa: CASSPLPGGNTGELFF
d_gene: -; v_gene: TRBV19; abundance: -; len: 14; j_gene: TRBJ2-1; CDR3nt: TGTGCCAGTAAAGTGGGCGGGGACTACAATGAGCAGTTCTTC; CDR3aa: CASKVGGDYNEQFF
d_gene: -; v_gene: TRBV18; abundance: -; len: 13; j_gene: TRBJ2-7; CDR3nt: TGTGCCAGCTGGGGGCAGGGAACCTACGAGCAGTACTTC; CDR3aa: CASWGQGTYEQYF
d_gene: -; v_gene: TRBV5-1; abundance: -; len: 15; j_gene: TRBJ1-1; CDR3nt: TGCGCCAGCGCTCGGGACTGGCTTTCGGACACTGAAGCTTTCTTT; CDR3aa: CASARDWLSDTEAFF
d_gene: TRBD1; v_gene: TRBV19; abundance: -; len: 13; j_gene: TRBJ1-1; CDR3nt: TGTGCCAGTGGTAGACAGGGGGCTGGTGAAGCTTTCTTT; CDR3aa: CASGRQGAGEAFF
d_gene: TRBD1; v_gene: TRBV3-1/TRBV3-2; abundance: -; len: 15; j_gene: TRBJ1-1; CDR3nt: TGTGCCAGCAGCTACAACAGGGGGCGTCGGACTGAAGCTTTCTTT; CDR3aa: CASSYNRGRRTEAFF
d_gene: TRBD2; v_gene: TRBV28; abundance: -; len: 16; j_gene: TRBJ2-1; CDR3nt: TGTGCCAGCACCCAAAGACTCGGACTAGCGGACAATGAGCAGTTCTTC; CDR3aa: CASTQRLGLADNEQFF
d_gene: -; v_gene: TRBV13; abundance: -; len: 15; j_gene: TRBJ2-7; CDR3nt: TGTGCCAGCAGTCGGGCCCGGGAGATCCCCTACGAGCAGTACTTC; CDR3aa: CASSRAREIPYEQYF
d_gene: TRBD1; v_gene: TRBV4-1; abundance: -; len: 15; j_gene: TRBJ2-7; CDR3nt: TGCGCCAGCAGCCAAGATGAGACAGGGCTCTACGAGCAGTACTTC; CDR3aa: CASSQDETGLYEQYF
d_gene: -; v_gene: TRBV3-1/TRBV3-2; abundance: -; len: 13; j_gene: TRBJ1-1; CDR3nt: TGTGCCAGCAGCCTCGGGTTAAACCTTGAAGCTTTCTTT; CDR3aa: CASSLGLNLEAFF
d_gene: TRBD1; v_gene: TRBV5-6; abundance: -; len: 15; j_gene: TRBJ2-5; CDR3nt: TGTGCCAGCAGCCGATGGACAGGGGCGGCGGAGACCCAGTACTTC; CDR3aa: CASSRWTGAAETQYF
d_gene: TRBD2; v_gene: TRBV5-6; abundance: -; len: 15; j_gene: TRBJ2-1; CDR3nt: TGTGCCAGCAGCTTCGGGACTAGCGGGAACAATGAGCAGTTCTTC; CDR3aa: CASSFGTSGNNEQFF
d_gene: TRBD2; v_gene: TRBV11-2; abundance: once; len: 19; j_gene: TRBJ2-6; CDR3nt: TGTGCCAGCAGCTTAGGCCTAGCGGGAGTTCGAACTGGGGCCAACGTCCTGACTTTC; CDR3aa: CASSLGLAGVRTGANVLTF
d_gene: -; v_gene: TRBV20-1; abundance: -; len: 12; j_gene: TRBJ1-5; CDR3nt: TGCAGTGCTAGTGCGGGAGCACAGCCCCAGCATTTT; CDR3aa: CSASAGAQPQHF
d_gene: TRBD1; v_gene: TRBV28; abundance: -; len: 13; j_gene: TRBJ2-1; CDR3nt: TGTGCCAGCAGCCTGACAGGGACGAATGAGCAGTTCTTC; CDR3aa: CASSLTGTNEQFF
d_gene: -; v_gene: TRBV19; abundance: -; len: 10; j_gene: TRBJ2-5; CDR3nt: TGTGCCGCAGGGAAAGAGACCCAGTACTTC; CDR3aa: CAAGKETQYF
d_gene: TRBD2; v_gene: TRBV14; abundance: -; len: 17; j_gene: TRBJ2-1; CDR3nt: TGTGCCAGCAGCCAAGTCTCCGGGACTACGCCCTACAATGAGCAGTTCTTC; CDR3aa: CASSQVSGTTPYNEQFF
d_gene: -; v_gene: TRBV7-8; abundance: -; len: 13; j_gene: TRBJ2-5; CDR3nt: TGTGCCAGCAGCTTAGTCGGGAAAGAGACCCAGTACTTC; CDR3aa: CASSLVGKETQYF
d_gene: TRBD2; v_gene: TRBV10-1; abundance: few; len: 18; j_gene: TRBJ2-3; CDR3nt: TGCGCCAGCAGTGAGTCGAAAATAGCGGGAGTATCTGCAGATACGCAGTATTTT; CDR3aa: CASSESKIAGVSADTQYF
d_gene: -; v_gene: TRBV4-2; abundance: -; len: 15; j_gene: TRBJ2-7; CDR3nt: TGTGCCAGCAGCCACAATGAGGGCGCCTACAACGAGCAGTACTTC; CDR3aa: CASSHNEGAYNEQYF
d_gene: -; v_gene: TRBV5-1; abundance: few; len: 15; j_gene: TRBJ1-1; CDR3nt: TGCGCCAGCAGGAACGGACAGACCATGAACACTGAAGCTTTCTTT; CDR3aa: CASRNGQTMNTEAFF
d_gene: -; v_gene: TRBV16; abundance: -; len: 17; j_gene: TRBJ1-1; CDR3nt: TGTGCCAGCAAAATGGTTTCGCGGGCCACCGCGAACACTGAAGCTTTCTTT; CDR3aa: CASKMVSRATANTEAFF
d_gene: -; v_gene: TRBV18; abundance: -; len: 16; j_gene: TRBJ1-1; CDR3nt: TGTGCCAGCTCCTCGGACACCGTCAGACCTAGCGTTGAAGCTTTCTTT; CDR3aa: CASSSDTVRPSVEAFF
d_gene: -; v_gene: TRBV10-3; abundance: few; len: 13; j_gene: TRBJ2-1; CDR3nt: TGTGCCATCAGGGCAGACAGGACGGTTGAGCAGTTCTTC; CDR3aa: CAIRADRTVEQFF
d_gene: TRBD1; v_gene: TRBV10-3; abundance: -; len: 14; j_gene: TRBJ1-5; CDR3nt: TGTGCCATCAGTCGGACAGGGGAGGATCAGCCCCAGCATTTT; CDR3aa: CAISRTGEDQPQHF
d_gene: -; v_gene: TRBV5-1; abundance: -; len: 16; j_gene: TRBJ2-2; CDR3nt: TGCGCCAGCAGCTCGTCCGGACAGAGGAACACCGGGGAGCTGTTTTTT; CDR3aa: CASSSSGQRNTGELFF
d_gene: -; v_gene: TRBV6-5; abundance: -; len: 16; j_gene: TRBJ2-7; CDR3nt: TGTGCCAGCAGTTACTCACACGCGGCGCTGGGGGGCGAGCAGTACTTC; CDR3aa: CASSYSHAALGGEQYF
d_gene: TRBD2; v_gene: TRBV10-3; abundance: once; len: 14; j_gene: TRBJ2-5; CDR3nt: TGTGCCATCAGTGCCGGGGGAGGGAAAGAGACCCAGTACTTC; CDR3aa: CAISAGGGKETQYF
d_gene: TRBD1; v_gene: TRBV6-6; abundance: -; len: 13; j_gene: TRBJ1-2; CDR3nt: TGTGCCAGCAGCCCGACAGGGGCCTATGGCTACACCTTC; CDR3aa: CASSPTGAYGYTF
d_gene: -; v_gene: TRBV9; abundance: -; len: 15; j_gene: TRBJ1-4; CDR3nt: TGTGCCAGCAGCGCCCGAGTTGCAACTAATGAAAAACTGTTTTTT; CDR3aa: CASSARVATNEKLFF
d_gene: TRBD2; v_gene: TRBV28; abundance: once; len: 18; j_gene: TRBJ2-3; CDR3nt: TGTGCCAGCAGTTCTCCAGGGACTAGCGGGAGGGCCACAGATACGCAGTATTTT; CDR3aa: CASSSPGTSGRATDTQYF
d_gene: -; v_gene: TRBV25-1; abundance: -; len: 15; j_gene: TRBJ1-6; CDR3nt: TGTGCCAGCAGTGAAACCGGGACTTATAATTCACCCCTCCACTTT; CDR3aa: CASSETGTYNSPLHF